This T cell receptor beta chain was sequenced for a study of CD8 T cells in Susac syndrome. Reverse transcription of about 0.5 to 1 ug RNA used random hexamers. Multiplex immunoSEQ PCR targeted 54 Vbeta and 13 Jbeta TCR beta segments. TCRdb passed the immunoSEQ multiplex PCR reads through MiXCR, listing each CDR3 protein once. The sample lists over 100,000 distinct CDR3 sequences; roughly 90% were seen once. V dropped 0 bases and J dropped 5 bases, with 11 bases sitting between them. Germline V gene lookup returns CDR1 LGHNA and CDR2 YSLEER. CDR3 length equals 15 residues. Sequencing of TCR beta was performed on blood CD8+ T cells and on blood CD4+ T cells. TEMRA cells were FACS-enriched, with CD8+ and CD4+ T cells isolated negatively.

Sequences were obtained from CD8+ T cells from PBMCs. The sequence was collected from a human donor in good health. V and J are TRBV4-3 and TRBJ1-5; D is unclear. CDR3 protein: CASSQDIISDQPQHF. The CDR3 bases are TGCGCCAGCAGCCAAGATATTATAAGTGATCAGCCCCAGCATTTT.